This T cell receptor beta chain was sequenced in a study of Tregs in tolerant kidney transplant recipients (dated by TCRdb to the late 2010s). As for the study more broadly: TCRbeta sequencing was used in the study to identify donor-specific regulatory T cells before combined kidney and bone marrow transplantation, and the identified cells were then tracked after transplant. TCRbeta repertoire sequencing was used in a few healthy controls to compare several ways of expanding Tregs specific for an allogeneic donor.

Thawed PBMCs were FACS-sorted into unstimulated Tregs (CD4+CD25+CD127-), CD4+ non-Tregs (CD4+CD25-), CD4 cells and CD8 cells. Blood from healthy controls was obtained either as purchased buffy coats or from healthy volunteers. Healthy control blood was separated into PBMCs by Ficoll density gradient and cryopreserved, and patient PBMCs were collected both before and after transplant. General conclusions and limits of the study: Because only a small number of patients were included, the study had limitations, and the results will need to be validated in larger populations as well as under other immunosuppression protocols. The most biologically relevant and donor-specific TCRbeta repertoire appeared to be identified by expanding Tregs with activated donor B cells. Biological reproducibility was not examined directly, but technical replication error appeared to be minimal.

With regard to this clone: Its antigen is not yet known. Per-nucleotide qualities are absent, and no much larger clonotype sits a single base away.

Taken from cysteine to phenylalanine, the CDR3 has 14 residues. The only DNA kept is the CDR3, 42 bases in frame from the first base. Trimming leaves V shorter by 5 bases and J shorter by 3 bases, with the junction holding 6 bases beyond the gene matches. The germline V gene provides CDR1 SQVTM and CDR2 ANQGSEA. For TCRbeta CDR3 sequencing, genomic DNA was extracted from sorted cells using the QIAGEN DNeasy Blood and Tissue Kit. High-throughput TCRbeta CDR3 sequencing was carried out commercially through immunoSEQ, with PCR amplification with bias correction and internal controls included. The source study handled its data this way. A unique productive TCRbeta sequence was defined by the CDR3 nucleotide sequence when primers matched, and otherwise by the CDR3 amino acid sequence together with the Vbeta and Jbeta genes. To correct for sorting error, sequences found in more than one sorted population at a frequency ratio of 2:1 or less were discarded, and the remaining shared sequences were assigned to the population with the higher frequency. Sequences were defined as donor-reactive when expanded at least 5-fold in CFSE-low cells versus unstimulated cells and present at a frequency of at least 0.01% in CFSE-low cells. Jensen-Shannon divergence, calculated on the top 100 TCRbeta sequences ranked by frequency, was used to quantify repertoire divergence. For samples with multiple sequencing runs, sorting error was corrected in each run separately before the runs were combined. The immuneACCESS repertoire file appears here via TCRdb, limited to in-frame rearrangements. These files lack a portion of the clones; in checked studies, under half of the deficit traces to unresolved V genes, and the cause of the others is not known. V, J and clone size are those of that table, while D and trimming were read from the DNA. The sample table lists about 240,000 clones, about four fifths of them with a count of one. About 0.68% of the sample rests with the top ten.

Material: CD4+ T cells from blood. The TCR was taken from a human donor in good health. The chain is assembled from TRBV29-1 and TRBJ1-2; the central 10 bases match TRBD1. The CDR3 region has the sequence CSVPPGQGYYGYTF. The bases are TGCAGCGTTCCTCCGGGACAGGGGTACTATGGCTACACCTTC.